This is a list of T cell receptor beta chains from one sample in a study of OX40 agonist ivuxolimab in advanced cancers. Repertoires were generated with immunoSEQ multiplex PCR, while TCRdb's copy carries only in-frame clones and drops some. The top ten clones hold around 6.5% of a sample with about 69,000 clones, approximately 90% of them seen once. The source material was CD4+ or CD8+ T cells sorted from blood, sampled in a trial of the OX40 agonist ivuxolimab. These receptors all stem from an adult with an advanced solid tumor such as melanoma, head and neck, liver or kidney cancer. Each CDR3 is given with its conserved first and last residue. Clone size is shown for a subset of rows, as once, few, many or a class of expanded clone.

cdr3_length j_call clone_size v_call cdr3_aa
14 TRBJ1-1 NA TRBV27 CASSTLAGDTEAFF
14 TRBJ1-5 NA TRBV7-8 CASSPWTGNQPQHF
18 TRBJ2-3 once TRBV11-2 CASSLSLAGAISGDTQYF
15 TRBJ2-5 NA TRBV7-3 CASSLTGLRQETQYF
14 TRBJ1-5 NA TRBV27 CASSPYFSNQPQHF
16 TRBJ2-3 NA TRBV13 CASSLGRSPSTDTQYF
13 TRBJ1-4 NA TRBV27 CASGTGSGEKLFF
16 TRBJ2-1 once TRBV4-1 CASSFGQPNSYNEQFF
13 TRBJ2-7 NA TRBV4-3 CASSSWRSYEQYF
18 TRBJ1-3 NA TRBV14 CASSQVGFGGLSGNTIYF
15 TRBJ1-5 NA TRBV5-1 CASSLGTASNQPQHF
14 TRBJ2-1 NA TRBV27 CASSLGMGPNEQFF
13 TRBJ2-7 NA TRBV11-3 CASAGTGEAEQYF
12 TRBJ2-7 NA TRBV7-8 CASSLTFRDQYF
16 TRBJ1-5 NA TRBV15 CATSLGTGISNQPQHF
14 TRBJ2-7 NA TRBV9 CASTPTDHGYEQYF